By share, the clone carrying this T cell receptor beta chain ranks as medium-sized. Its specificity is not known. Cells sorted as Tregs were CD4+, CD25+ and CD127-/low. Points from the study as a whole: In terms of TCR gene usage, tumor memory CD4+ T cells clustered together with blood and lymph node memory CD4+ cells, as well as with lymph node naive CD4+ cells. Tumor-infiltrating Treg TCR alpha and beta sequences overlapped most with tumor naive CD4+ T cells, then blood naive. The larger-cohort validation was restricted to a single TCR beta V-J rearrangement rather than whole repertoires.

Full-length variable regions came from constant-region reverse primers plus semi-nested Nested Universal Primer A PCR. TCRdb re-called the 5' RACE reads with MiXCR, one entry per CDR3 protein. In the table there are around 9,600 distinct CDR3 sequences, roughly 34% of which are singletons. V lost 3 bases to trimming and J lost 3 bases, with 12 bases between them. The CDR3 totals 14 residues. The chain carries TRBV12-3 or TRBV12-4 and TRBJ2-7; D call uncertain. The receptor's source is a female donor with breast cancer. Sequenced sample: Tregs sorted from blood. CDR3: CASSLGSQYYEQYF. For the CDR3, the DNA is TGTGCCAGCAGTTTGGGCAGCCAGTACTACGAGCAGTACTTC.